The 11 T cell receptor beta chains below were found in one sample sequenced in a study of T cell responses to AZD1222 COVID-19 vaccine. Only in-frame clones appear in the TCRdb table, and some are missing; sequencing was by immunoSEQ multiplex PCR. The sample has 100,000 to 150,000 clones; about 87% are singletons. This specimen consisted of peripheral blood, obtained on day 0 of AZD1222 vaccination. These receptors were collected from an adult in good health.

This rearrangement joins TRBV27 to TRBJ1-4, with a weak D call TRBD1 (5 bases). Germline V gene sequence: CDR1 MNHEY, CDR2 SMNVEV (reference sequence). This CDR3 has 14 amino acids. The germline V and J ends were trimmed by 9 bases and 0 bases, with 11 bases remaining between them. In nucleotides, the CDR3 is TGTGCCAGTGGGGGGACCGCAACTAATGAAAAACTGTTTTTT. Protein: CASGGTATNEKLFF. Filled out from reference TRBV27 and TRBJ1-4, the complete variable domain reads EAQVTQNPRYLITVTGKKLTVTCSQNMNHEYMSWYRQDPGLGLRQIYYSMNVEVTDKGDVPEGYKVSRKEKRNFPLILESPSPNQTSLYFCASGGTATNEKLFFGSGTQLSVL.

The rearrangement uses TRBV4-1 and TRBJ1-2; tentative D call: TRBD1 (5 bases). V was cut by 4 bases and J by 3 bases, with 15 bases left in between. The CDR3 is 15 residues long. CDR1 and CDR2 (germline): MGHRA, YSYEKL. The CDR3 DNA follows: TGCGCCAGCAGCCCTCCTGGTACAGGAGACTATGGCTACACCTTC. Translation gives CASSPPGTGDYGYTF.

V is TRBV5-4 and J is TRBJ2-5; 13 bases are a match to TRBD2. Germline assignment: CDR1 SGHNT and CDR2 YYREEE (reference sequence). CDR3 length equals 16 residues. The trim removed 1 base at V and 5 bases at J, leaving 5 bases unmatched. The CDR3 DNA is TGTGCCAGCAGCTTGACTAGCGGGAGGGCCTGGGAGACCCAGTACTTC. It specifies CASSLTSGRAWETQYF.

The chain joins TRBV3-1 (or the pseudogene TRBV3-2) to TRBJ1-6; D gene unclear. This CDR3 region has 14 residues. Germline V gives CDR1 LGHDT, CDR2 YNNKEL (reference sequence). V lost 0 bases, J lost 8 bases, and 8 bases lay in between. The CDR3 protein is CASSQDGRDSPLHF. The CDR3 DNA follows: TGTGCCAGCAGCCAAGATGGGAGGGATTCACCCCTCCACTTT.

The CDR3 reads CASSLNAGASGNTIYF. In DNA, the CDR3 is TGTGCCAGCAGCCTCAACGCGGGGGCCTCTGGAAACACCATATATTTT. The chain is built from TRBV3-1 (or the pseudogene TRBV3-2) and TRBJ1-3; D perhaps matches TRBD1 (6 bases). Germline V CDR1 and CDR2: LGHDT, YNNKEL (reference sequence). V shed 4 bases and J shed 0 bases, with 13 bases lying between them. CDR3 size: 16 residues.

The CDR3 sequence: CASSIGGARGYTF. CDR3 DNA sequence: TGTGCCAGTAGTATTGGGGGGGCACGCGGCTACACCTTC. V gene TRBV19 combines with J gene TRBJ1-2, with D perhaps matching TRBD1 (6 bases). CDR3 length equals 13 residues. CDR1 LNHDA and CDR2 SQIVND come from the germline V gene (reference sequence). Trimming left V 3 bases short and J 8 bases short, with 13 bases between.

This clone was observed a handful of times. The rearrangement joins TRBV5-1 to TRBJ2-7, with D perhaps matching TRBD1 or TRBD2 (5 bases each). Germline loops: CDR1 SGHRS, CDR2 YFSETQ. The CDR3 extends over 12 amino acids. V gave up 0 bases and J gave up 7 bases, with 8 bases separating them. In DNA form, the CDR3 reads TGCGCCAGCAGCTTGGCCGGGACGGAGCAGTACTTC. As protein: CASSLAGTEQYF.

This sequence joins TRBV11-3 and TRBJ2-5, with TRBD2 matching over 10 bases. J lost 1 base, V lost 5 bases, and 10 bases had no gene match. CDR3 length: 17 residues. Germline-derived CDR1 and CDR2 are SGHNT and YENEEA. The CDR3 spells CASSPISLAGAQETQYF. CDR3 in DNA: TGTGCCAGCAGCCCCATATCCCTAGCGGGGGCCCAAGAGACCCAGTACTTC.

The chain combines TRBV5-4 with TRBJ2-1; the match to TRBD2 covers 9 bases. Germline CDR1 and CDR2: SGHNT and YYREEE (reference sequence). V gave up 0 bases and J gave up 9 bases; unmatched junction bases: 10. The CDR3 consists of 16 residues. The DNA of the CDR3 is TGTGCCAGCAGCTTGGTCGCTAGCGGGGCGGGGGGTGAGCAGTTCTTC. Residues: CASSLVASGAGGEQFF.

This rearrangement joins TRBV29-1 to TRBJ1-1; 10 positions agree with TRBD1. The trim removed 7 bases at V and 5 bases at J, leaving 10 bases unmatched. The V gene's germline CDR1 is SQVTM and CDR2 ANQGSEA. The CDR3 runs 14 residues. The CDR3 DNA sequence: TGCAGCGCGAACTCCCGGACAGGGGGGACTGAAGCTTTCTTT. It yields the protein CSANSRTGGTEAFF.

This clone was recorded once. The chain has TRBV4-2 and TRBJ2-1; 7 bases line up with TRBD2. CDR1 and CDR2 from the germline V gene are LGHNA and YNFKEQ. The CDR3 has 16 amino acids. The ends lost 3 bases at V and 2 bases at J; junction bases unmatched: 7. CDR3 in DNA: TGTGCCAGCAGCCAGGGTACTAGCGCAGCCTACAATGAGCAGTTCTTC. Protein: CASSQGTSAAYNEQFF.